Presented here are 17 T cell receptor beta chains from one specimen sequenced in a study of shared clonotypes between healthy human individuals. Profiling relied on immunoSEQ multiplex PCR, and the TCRdb table lists in-frame clones only, not all of them. The table shows about 2 million clones, with 85% to 95% occurring only once. Specimen: naive CD4+ T cells sorted from blood. Indicated subset: CD45RA+ positively selected. These receptors came from a man aged 18 to 29 in good health.

This chain links TRBV28 with TRBJ1-1; D is ambiguous. Per germline, CDR1 MDHEN and CDR2 SYDVKM. CDR3 length: 11 residues. Deletions cut 8 bases from V and 3 bases from J, with 7 bases between. CDR3 DNA sequence: TGTGCCAGCGTCATACACACTGAAGCTTTCTTT. Protein product: CASVIHTEAFF.

This clone was recorded once. The chain carries TRBV29-1 and TRBJ1-4; TRBD1 agrees at 9 bases. The CDR3 covers 17 residues. The germline CDR1 and CDR2 sequences are SQVTM and ANQGSEA. J was trimmed by 8 bases and V by 0 bases; bases with no gene match: 13. CDR3 loop: CSVEDLPGQGRREKLFF. The DNA for the CDR3 is TGCAGCGTTGAAGATCTCCCGGGACAGGGTAGGCGGGAAAAACTGTTTTTT.

The chain combines TRBV9 with TRBJ2-2; D gene uncertain. Germline CDR1 reads SGDLS; CDR2 reads YYNGEE. V lost 4 bases to trimming and J lost 6 bases, with 13 bases between them. The CDR3 length is 14 residues. In nucleotides, the CDR3 is TGTGCCAGCAGCCCCGGGCTAGTTTCCGGGGAGCTGTTTTTT. Residues: CASSPGLVSGELFF.

The chain joins TRBV6-6 to TRBJ2-3; maybe TRBD2 (5 bases). Trimming removed 5 bases at V and 2 bases at J, with 14 bases between. Germline V gives CDR1 MNHNY, CDR2 SVGAGI (reference sequence). The CDR3 extends over 15 amino acids. The DNA of the CDR3 is TGTGCCAGCAGTGACACGGGGTATTACACAGATACGCAGTATTTT. This sequence encodes CASSDTGYYTDTQYF.

V gene TRBV6-1 combines with J gene TRBJ2-7; D gene uncertain. This CDR3 has 13 amino acids. Germline assignment: CDR1 MNHNS and CDR2 SASEGT. Trimming pared 8 bases from V and 2 bases from J, leaving 13 bases between. This CDR3 reads CASERSRAYEQYF. CDR3 sequence (DNA): TGTGCCAGCGAGAGGAGCCGGGCCTACGAGCAGTACTTC.

The J gene is TRBJ1-3, the V gene TRBV5-1; maybe TRBD1 (5 bases). The V end lost 0 bases, the J end lost 3 bases, and 13 bases lay between the germline ends. The CDR3 consists of 16 residues. Germline CDR1 and CDR2: SGHRS and YFSETQ. The CDR3, as DNA: TGCGCCAGCAGCTTGGTAGGGGCCCACTTTGGAAACACCATATATTTT. Protein sequence: CASSLVGAHFGNTIYF.

Only a few counts were recorded for this clone. The rearrangement joins TRBV19 to TRBJ2-1, with D perhaps TRBD2 (6 bases). V shed 6 bases and J shed 0 bases, with 12 bases lying between them. The CDR3 is made up of 15 amino acids. Germline V gene lookup returns CDR1 LNHDA and CDR2 SQIVND (reference sequence). The CDR3 protein is CASSLTRSSYNEQFF. CDR3 nucleotides: TGTGCCAGTAGCCTGACTAGGAGCTCCTACAATGAGCAGTTCTTC.

The rearrangement links TRBV9 to TRBJ1-6, with unresolved D. Germline CDR1 and CDR2: SGDLS and YYNGEE. V was clipped by 1 base and J by 0 bases, with 14 bases between them. The CDR3 length is 18 residues. This CDR3 reads CASSVSLEGGSYNSPLHF. DNA of the CDR3: TGTGCCAGCAGCGTAAGTTTGGAGGGAGGCTCCTATAATTCACCCCTCCACTTT.

This clone was seen once. An end of the junction does not agree with germline; a read error may underlie this. Distinct nucleotide sequences in the sample also encode this CDR3. The chain links TRBV29-1 to TRBJ2-3; unclear D gene. Germline-derived CDR1 and CDR2 are SQVTM and ANQGSEA. This CDR3 comprises 12 residues. CDR3 region: CSVEGLTDTQYF. The CDR3 coding sequence is TGCAGCGTCGAAGGGTTAACAGATACGCAGTATTTT.

The rearrangement links TRBV6-1 to TRBJ2-4, with D perhaps matching TRBD2 (6 bases). The CDR3 is made up of 16 amino acids. Germline lookup yields CDR1 MNHNS and CDR2 SASEGT. With 3 bases removed from V and 0 bases from J, the gap between germline ends came to 12 bases. This chain's CDR3 is CASSDVGGLAKNIQYF. The DNA of the CDR3 is TGTGCCAGCAGTGATGTCGGGGGATTAGCCAAAAACATTCAGTACTTC.

The chain employs TRBV18 and TRBJ2-1, with 9 bases matching TRBD2. V was pared by 6 bases and J by 6 bases, with 18 bases of the junction left unmatched. The CDR3 has 18 residues. Germline-derived CDR1 and CDR2 are KGHSH and LQKENI. CDR3 nucleotides: TGTGCCAGCTCCCTAAATCGGCCTAGCGGGGTTAGCTCCAATGAGCAGTTCTTC. Translating gives CASSLNRPSGVSSNEQFF.

A word on this clone: Other nucleotide sequences from this sample produce the same CDR3. This chain joins TRBV4-1 and TRBJ2-3; 12 bases are shared with TRBD2. CDR1 MGHRA and CDR2 YSYEKL come from the germline V gene. This CDR3 comprises 16 residues. V shed 0 bases, J shed 6 bases, and the junction held 4 bases outside the gene matches. The CDR3: CASSQDPGLAGDTQYF. In DNA, the CDR3 is TGCGCCAGCAGCCAAGACCCCGGACTAGCGGGGGATACGCAGTATTTT.

The J gene is TRBJ1-4, the V gene TRBV19, with D maybe TRBD1 (6 bases). CDR1 and CDR2 (germline): LNHDA, SQIVND (reference sequence). V was pared by 5 bases and J by 4 bases, with 14 bases between. The CDR3 sequence is 15 residues long. The CDR3 protein is CASSHRESGNEKLFF. Here the CDR3 DNA reads TGTGCCAGTAGTCACAGGGAGTCGGGTAATGAAAAACTGTTTTTT. Full variable domain (outside the CDR3, taken from reference TRBV19 and TRBJ1-4): DGGITQSPKYLFRKEGQNVTLSCEQNLNHDAMYWYRQDPGQGLRLIYYSQIVNDFQKGDIAEGYSVSREKKESFPLTVTSAQKNPTAFYLCASSHRESGNEKLFFGSGTQLSVL.

Note on this clone: The sample contains more than one DNA sequence encoding this CDR3. This rearrangement joins TRBV25-1 to TRBJ1-6, with 8 bases identical to TRBD1. Trimming at V came to 4 bases and at J to 7 bases, leaving 3 bases not matched to a gene. The germline V gene encodes CDR1 MGHDK and CDR2 SYGVNS. CDR3 size: 14 residues. The CDR3 here is CASSGTGGNSPLHF. CDR3 nucleotides: TGTGCCAGCAGTGGAACAGGGGGGAATTCACCCCTCCACTTT.

The J gene is TRBJ1-2, the V gene TRBV23-1, with D unresolved. TRBV23-1 is an ORF, and what it does is uncertain. The CDR3 runs 17 residues. Trimming took off 1 base at V and 2 bases at J, with 17 bases between the two ends. In DNA, the CDR3 is TGCGCCAGCAGTCAATTCGAGAAGAACTATGAGAACTATGGCTACACCTTC. It specifies CASSQFEKNYENYGYTF.

The chain combines TRBV19 with TRBJ2-1; 8 positions agree with TRBD1. The germline CDR1 and CDR2 sequences are LNHDA and SQIVND (reference sequence). The V segment lost 6 bases and the J segment 8 bases; nucleotides outside the gene matches: 9. This CDR3 has 14 residues. In DNA, the CDR3 is TGTGCCAGTAGCCCTCGGACAGGGCTAGATGAGCAGTTCTTC. This translates into CASSPRTGLDEQFF.

As to this clone: This same CDR3 is encoded by further DNA sequences in the sample. This chain uses TRBV6-1 with TRBJ1-5; D is possibly TRBD1 (5 bases). There are 13 residues in the CDR3. The V end was cut by 6 bases, the J end by 3 bases, with 9 bases between. Per the germline V gene, CDR1 is MNHNS and CDR2 is SASEGT. CDR3 in DNA: TGTGCCAGCAGGCAGGGACCCAATCAGCCCCAGCATTTT. Its translation is CASRQGPNQPQHF.